The 21 T cell receptor beta chains below all came from one sample that was sequenced in a study of regulatory T cells in long-lasting Graves disease. TCR beta libraries were built with iRepertoire HTBI primers and Arm-PCR of CDR3 regions. In TCRdb, the multiplex PCR reads were re-called with MiXCR into one record per CDR3 protein. The sample holds 200,000 to 250,000 distinct CDR3 sequences, about 19% seen once. Time point given: newly diagnosed GD, antithyroid drugs for less than 3 months. Making the TCR library involved RNA that had been extracted from PBMCs. The sequencing here drew on peripheral blood mononuclear cells (PBMCs), taken at new diagnosis, from a patient treated with antithyroid drugs. These receptors were obtained from a female donor with Graves disease.

This clonotype was seen at least ten times. This sequence joins TRBV7-8 and TRBJ2-7, with TRBD2 identical over 11 bases. Germline trimming cut 4 bases from V and 4 bases from J; bases unmatched to any gene: 6. The CDR3 is 15 amino acids. CDR1 is SGHVS and CDR2 is FQNEAQ in the germline V gene. As DNA, the CDR3 is TGTGCCAGCAGCTCGTTAGCGGGAGGGGGGTACGAGCAGTACTTC. Protein: CASSSLAGGGYEQYF.

The rearrangement uses TRBV6-5 and TRBJ1-6; 8 bases agree with TRBD1. After removal of 4 bases from V and 10 bases from J, the junction contained 6 bases not matched to a gene. The CDR3 is 14 amino acids. Germline values: CDR1 MNHEY, CDR2 SVGAGI. The CDR3 DNA reads TGTGCCAGCAGTTGGACAGGGAGGGAATCACCCCTCCACTTT. It translates to CASSWTGRESPLHF.

The chain links TRBV3-1 to TRBJ2-7; D is possibly TRBD1 or TRBD2 (5 bases each). The ends were cut back, 9 bases at V and 4 bases at J, with 10 bases in the middle. This CDR3 is 11 amino acids long. Germline loops: CDR1 LGHDT, CDR2 YNNKEL (reference sequence). CDR3 protein: CASGAGYEQYF. In DNA, the CDR3 is TGTGCCAGTGGGGCGGGTTACGAGCAGTACTTC.

This clonotype was counted many times. The chain uses TRBV27 and TRBJ2-7; possible D gene TRBD2, 5 bases. V was pared by 2 bases and J by 7 bases, with 12 bases between. The CDR3 totals 13 residues. Per germline, CDR1 MNHEY and CDR2 SMNVEV (reference sequence). CDR3 DNA: TGTGCCAGCAGTTTAGGGCAGACGGGAGAGCAGTACTTC. Protein sequence: CASSLGQTGEQYF.

This clonotype has ten or more counts. The rearrangement joins TRBV3-1 to TRBJ2-1; a weak D match, TRBD1 (6 bases). The germline V gene has CDR1 LGHDT and CDR2 YNNKEL (reference sequence). The ends were cut back, 4 bases at V and 3 bases at J, with 25 bases in the middle. This CDR3 region has 19 residues. The CDR3 spells CASSPRGGDKNPLYNEQFF. The CDR3 region has the DNA TGTGCCAGCAGCCCTCGTGGTGGGGACAAAAATCCCCTCTACAATGAGCAGTTCTTC.

The chain carries TRBV20-1 and TRBJ2-3, with a possible D match to TRBD1 (7 bases). The tail of the sequence fits TRBJ2-5 better, so the J call may be wrong. Germline V lookup: CDR1 DFQATT, CDR2 SNEGSKA (reference sequence). This CDR3 spans 15 amino acids. The CDR3 is CSADLTSRGSGTQYF. CDR3 sequence (DNA): TGCAGTGCTGACCTCACTAGCAGGGGGTCAGGGACCCAGTACTTC.

This clonotype was observed many times. The chain is built from TRBV28 and TRBJ2-7; 7 positions agree with TRBD1. V gave up 3 bases and J gave up 3 bases; unmatched junction bases: 5. This CDR3 contains 14 residues. CDR1 and CDR2 (germline): MDHEN, SYDVKM. CDR3 region: CASSLNRGFYEQYF. The CDR3 DNA reads as TGTGCCAGCAGTTTGAACAGGGGTTTCTACGAGCAGTACTTC.

A few counts support this clonotype. This may stem from a read error, because a much larger clone lies one nucleotide away. J is TRBJ2-7 and V is TRBV6-2 or TRBV6-3; 12 bases are a match to TRBD2. There are 15 residues in the CDR3. CDR1 and CDR2 from the germline V gene are MNHEY and SVGEGT. Trimming took 8 bases from V and 4 from J; bases not matched to a gene: 9. CDR3 DNA: TGTGCCAGCCACCACGGACTAGCGGGAAGATACGAGCAGTACTTC. This encodes CASHHGLAGRYEQYF.

At least ten counts were recorded for this clonotype. The rearrangement uses TRBV19 and TRBJ2-7; a possible D gene is TRBD2 (6 bases). Germline loops: CDR1 LNHDA, CDR2 SQIVND (reference sequence). Trimming cost V 2 bases and J 0 bases, with 14 bases left between them. There are 16 residues in the CDR3. Here the CDR3 DNA reads TGTGCCAGTAGTATAAGCGGCGGGACCTTCTCCTACGAGCAGTACTTC. This sequence encodes CASSISGGTFSYEQYF.

This sequence joins TRBV29-1 and TRBJ1-1; no definite D call. Trimming shortened V by 7 bases and J by 0 bases, and 12 bases separated the two germline ends. The length of the CDR3 is 13 residues. CDR1 and CDR2 from the germline V gene are SQVTM and ANQGSEA. In DNA, the CDR3 is TGCAGCGCCATAACCGACATGAACACTGAAGCTTTCTTT. It translates to CSAITDMNTEAFF.

In its sample, this clonotype was seen many times. CDR3 protein: CASSLDRYDEQYF. CDR3 bases: TGTGCCAGCAGCTTGGACAGATATGACGAGCAGTACTTC. This chain joins TRBV7-6 and TRBJ2-7, with D perhaps matching TRBD1 (6 bases). The CDR3 runs 13 residues. V was trimmed by 3 bases and J by 5 bases, leaving 11 bases between them. Germline loops: CDR1 SGHVS, CDR2 FNYEAQ. The full variable domain, completed using reference TRBV7-6 and TRBJ2-7, is GAGVSQSPRYKVTKRGQDVALRCDPISGHVSLYWYRQALGQGPEFLTYFNYEAQQDKSGLPNDRFSAERPEGSISTLTIQRTEQRDSAMYRCASSLDRYDEQYFGPGTRLTVT.

This clonotype was seen many times. The chain couples TRBV5-1 to TRBJ1-6, with 9 positions matching TRBD1. This CDR3 is built from 16 residues. CDR1 SGHRS and CDR2 YFSETQ come from the germline V gene. V gave up 4 bases and J gave up 8 bases; unmatched junction bases: 10. CDR3 DNA: TGCGCCAGCAGCCCGGAGGGACAGGGACATCATTCACCCCTCCACTTT. Translation: CASSPEGQGHHSPLHF.

This chain uses TRBV11-2 with TRBJ2-1; 7 bases line up with TRBD2. The J segment lost 9 bases and the V segment lost 5 bases, leaving 13 bases of the junction unmatched. The CDR3 is made up of 15 amino acids. Germline V gives CDR1 SGHAT, CDR2 FQNNGV. Here the CDR3 reads CASSRVRGGRGEQFF. CDR3 sequence (DNA): TGTGCCAGCAGCCGAGTACGCGGGGGTCGGGGTGAGCAGTTCTTC.

The chain combines TRBV4-1 with TRBJ2-7, with 10 bases identical to TRBD1. Germline CDR1 reads MGHRA; CDR2 reads YSYEKL. With V trimmed by 1 base and J by 3 bases, 6 bases remained unmatched. The CDR3 length is 16 residues. The CDR3 reads CASSQGPGQGFYEQYF. CDR3 nucleotide sequence: TGCGCCAGCAGCCAAGGGCCGGGACAGGGGTTCTACGAGCAGTACTTC.

At least ten counts were recorded for this clonotype. The gene calls are TRBV2 and TRBJ2-5; D gene unclear. CDR3 length equals 14 residues. V lost 7 bases, J lost 2 bases, and 14 bases lay in between. CDR1 is SNHLY, CDR2 FYNNEI, per germline. The CDR3 DNA sequence: TGTGCCAGCAAGGGCGGCCAGCCACAAGAGACCCAGTACTTC. Translation gives CASKGGQPQETQYF. Drawing the rest from reference TRBV2 and TRBJ2-5, the complete variable domain is EPEVTQTPSHQVTQMGQEVILRCVPISNHLYFYWYRQILGQKVEFLVSFYNNEISEKSEIFDDQFSVERPDGSNFTLKIRSTKLEDSAMYFCASKGGQPQETQYFGPGTRLLVL.

Many counts were recorded for this clonotype. The chain employs TRBV7-3 and TRBJ2-2; D possibly uses TRBD1 or TRBD2 (5 bases each). Trimming took off 3 bases at V and 2 bases at J, with 7 bases between the two ends. The CDR3 extends over 14 amino acids. Germline V lookup: CDR1 SGHTA, CDR2 FQGTGA. The CDR3 spells CASSLGDNTGELFF. The CDR3 DNA reads as TGTGCCAGCAGCTTGGGGGATAACACCGGGGAGCTGTTTTTT.

The chain recombines TRBV2 with TRBJ2-1, with 9 nucleotides matching TRBD1. Germline V CDR1 and CDR2: SNHLY, FYNNEI. The CDR3 consists of 13 residues. V trimming: 3 bases; J trimming: 10 bases; junction bases outside the gene matches: 4. The DNA of the CDR3 is TGTGCCAGCAGTGACACAGGGGGCGTGGAGCAGTTCTTC. Amino acids: CASSDTGGVEQFF.

The V and J genes are TRBV12-3 or TRBV12-4 and TRBJ2-5, with a tentative D call TRBD2 (6 bases). This CDR3 is built from 12 residues. V was trimmed by 5 bases and J by 5 bases, leaving 9 bases between them. This chain's CDR3 is CASSGGFETQYF. In DNA form, the CDR3 reads TGTGCCAGCAGTGGGGGGTTTGAGACCCAGTACTTC.

The chain recombines TRBV28 with TRBJ2-2, with D uncertain. Trimming shortened V by 2 bases and J by 1 base, and 5 bases separated the two germline ends. Germline V gene lookup returns CDR1 MDHEN and CDR2 SYDVKM. The CDR3 length is 14 residues. CDR3 DNA: TGTGCCAGCAGTTTACAGCAGAACACCGGGGAGCTGTTTTTT. Translating gives CASSLQQNTGELFF.

This clonotype was recorded at least ten times. The rearrangement joins TRBV3-1 to TRBJ2-5, with a possible D match to TRBD1 (6 bases). Germline V lookup: CDR1 LGHDT, CDR2 YNNKEL (reference sequence). Trimming removed 3 bases from V and 2 bases from J, with 16 bases in between. The CDR3 is 16 residues long. CDR3 coding DNA: TGTGCCAGCAGCCAGGCAGCCCATCAGGGGCAAGAGACCCAGTACTTC. Amino acids: CASSQAAHQGQETQYF.

There are many counts of this clonotype. This chain connects TRBV7-9 to TRBJ2-7; D gene ambiguous. Germline V gives CDR1 SEHNR, CDR2 FQNEAQ (reference sequence). The CDR3 extends over 12 amino acids. V dropped 5 bases and J dropped 5 bases, with 10 bases sitting between them. The CDR3 spells CASSARLDEQYF. In DNA, the CDR3 is TGTGCCAGCAGCGCCCGGTTGGACGAGCAGTACTTC.